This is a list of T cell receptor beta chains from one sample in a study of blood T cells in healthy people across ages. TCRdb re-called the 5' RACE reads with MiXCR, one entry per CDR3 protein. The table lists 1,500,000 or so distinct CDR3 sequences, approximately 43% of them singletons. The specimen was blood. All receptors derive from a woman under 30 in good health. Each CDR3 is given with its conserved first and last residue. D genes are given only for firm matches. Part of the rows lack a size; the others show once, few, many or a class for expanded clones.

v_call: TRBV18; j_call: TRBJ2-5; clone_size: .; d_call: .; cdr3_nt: TGTGCCAGCTCACCGCTTATAACGGGGTCGGATGAGCAGTACTTC; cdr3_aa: CASSPLITGSDEQYF
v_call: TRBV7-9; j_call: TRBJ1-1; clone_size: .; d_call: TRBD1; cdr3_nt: TGTGCCAGCAGCTTAGCAGGACAGGGTTGGACTGAAGCTTTCTTT; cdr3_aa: CASSLAGQGWTEAFF
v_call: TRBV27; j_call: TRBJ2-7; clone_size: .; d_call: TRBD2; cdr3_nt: TGTGCCAGCAACCCCTGGGGCGGGAGGTCCTTCGATGAGCAGTACTTC; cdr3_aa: CASNPWGGRSFDEQYF
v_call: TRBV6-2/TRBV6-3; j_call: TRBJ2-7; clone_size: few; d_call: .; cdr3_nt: TGTGCCAGCAGTTCGTCTATCCGGGGCGAGCAGTACTTC; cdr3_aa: CASSSSIRGEQYF
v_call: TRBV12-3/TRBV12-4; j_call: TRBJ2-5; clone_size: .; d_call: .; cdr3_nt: TGTGCCAGCAGTTTAGAGGTGGGGCGGGTTCGAGAGACCCAGTACTTC; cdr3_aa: CASSLEVGRVRETQYF
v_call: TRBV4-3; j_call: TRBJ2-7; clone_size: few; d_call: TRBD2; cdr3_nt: TGCGCCAGCAGCCAAGCACTAGCGTGGAACGAGCAGTACTTC; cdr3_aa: CASSQALAWNEQYF
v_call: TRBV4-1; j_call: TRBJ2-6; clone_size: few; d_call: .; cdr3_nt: TGCGCCAGCAGCCAAGATGGGCTATTGAGCTCTGGGGCCAACGTCCTGACTTTC; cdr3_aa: CASSQDGLLSSGANVLTF
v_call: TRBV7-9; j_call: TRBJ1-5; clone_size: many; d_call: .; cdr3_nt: TGTGCCAGCAGTTCCGACAATCAGCCCCAGCATTTT; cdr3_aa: CASSSDNQPQHF
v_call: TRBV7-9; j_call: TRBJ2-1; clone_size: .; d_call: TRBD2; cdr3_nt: TGTGCCAGCAGCTTCGCCGGGACTAGCGGGACCTTGCAAGAGACCCAGTTCTTC; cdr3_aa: CASSFAGTSGTLQETQFF
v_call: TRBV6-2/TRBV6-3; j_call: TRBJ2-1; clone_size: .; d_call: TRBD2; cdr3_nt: TGTGCCGCTAGCGGGAGAGGTATCTCCTACAATGAGCAGTTCTTC; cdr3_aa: CAASGRGISYNEQFF
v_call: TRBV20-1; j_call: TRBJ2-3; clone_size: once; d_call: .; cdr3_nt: TGCAGTGCAACCCAATTAGCGCGCACAGATACGCAGTATTTT; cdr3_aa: CSATQLARTDTQYF
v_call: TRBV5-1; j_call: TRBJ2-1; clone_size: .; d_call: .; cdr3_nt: TGCGCCAGCAGCCCTCGCTCCAATAGGCCCTACAATGAGCAGTTCTTC; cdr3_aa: CASSPRSNRPYNEQFF
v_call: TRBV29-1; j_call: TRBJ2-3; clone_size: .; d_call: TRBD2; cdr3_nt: TGCAGCGTTGATCTAGCGGGAGCCTCCACAGATACGCAGTATTTT; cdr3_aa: CSVDLAGASTDTQYF
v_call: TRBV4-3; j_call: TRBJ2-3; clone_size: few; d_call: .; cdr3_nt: TGCGCCAGCAGCCAAGACTTGCTCTCCGCGGGGACAGATACGCAGTATTTT; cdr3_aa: CASSQDLLSAGTDTQYF
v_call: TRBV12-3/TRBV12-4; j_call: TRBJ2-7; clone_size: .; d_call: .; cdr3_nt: TGTGCCAGCAGTTTTAGTGCGGGCCCTGGTTACGAGCAGTACTTC; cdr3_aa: CASSFSAGPGYEQYF
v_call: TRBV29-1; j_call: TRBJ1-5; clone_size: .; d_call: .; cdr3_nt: TGCAGCGTTGGAAACAGGGGCAATCAGCCCCAGCATTTT; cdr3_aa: CSVGNRGNQPQHF
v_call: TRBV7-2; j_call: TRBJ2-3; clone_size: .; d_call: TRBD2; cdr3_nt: TGTGCCAGCAGCCTATGGACTAGCGGGTCCCGCACAGATACGCCGTATTTT; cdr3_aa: CASSLWTSGSRTDTPYF
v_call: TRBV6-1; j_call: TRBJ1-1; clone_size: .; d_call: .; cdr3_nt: TGTGCCATTCACAGGGTGAACACTGAAGCTTTCTTT; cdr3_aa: CAIHRVNTEAFF
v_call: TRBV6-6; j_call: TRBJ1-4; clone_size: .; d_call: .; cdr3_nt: TGTGCCAGCAGGATTGGTTCAACTAATGAAAAACTGTTTTTT; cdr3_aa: CASRIGSTNEKLFF
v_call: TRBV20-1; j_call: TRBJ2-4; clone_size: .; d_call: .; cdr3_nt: TGCAGTGCTAGAGGGCAGGGATTAGGGGAGCAGTACTTC; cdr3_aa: CSARGQGLGEQYF
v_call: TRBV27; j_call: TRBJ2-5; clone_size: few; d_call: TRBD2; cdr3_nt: TGTGCCAGCAGCACCTTAGCGGGAGGGCCTTGGGAGACCCAGTACTTC; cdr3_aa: CASSTLAGGPWETQYF
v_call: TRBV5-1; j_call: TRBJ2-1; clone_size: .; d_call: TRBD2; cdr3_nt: TGCGCCAGCAGTCACGGACTAGCGGACTACAATGAGCAGTTCTTC; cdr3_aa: CASSHGLADYNEQFF